These 6 T cell receptor beta chains were sequenced from one sample in a study of blood T cell repertoires in COVID-19 (dated by TCRdb to the early 2020s). Libraries were made using the immunoSEQ multiplex PCR assay. Here the immuneACCESS table is served through TCRdb, limited to in-frame sequences with V and J called. Missing clones are a known gap in these copies; in checked studies unresolved V genes cover under half, and the rest lacks a known reason. The sample table lists roughly 300,000 clones, approximately 89% of them with a count of one. The top ten clones comprise around 7.8% of the sample. Input material: peripheral blood. These receptors all stem from a woman between 50 and 59 years old who had recovered from COVID-19.

The chain uses TRBV28 and TRBJ2-7; 7 bases map to TRBD1. V shed 5 bases and J 3 bases; nucleotides not matched to a gene: 10. Per the germline V gene, CDR1 is MDHEN and CDR2 is SYDVKM. The CDR3 has 15 residues. CDR3 nucleotide sequence: TGTGCCAGCAGTCCCCGCTTGGGACAGCTCTACGAGCAGTACTTC. It codes for CASSPRLGQLYEQYF.

The V gene is TRBV6-5, the J gene TRBJ1-5; D unclear. V was pared by 5 bases and J by 0 bases, with 11 bases between. The CDR3 runs 15 residues. The germline CDR1 and CDR2 sequences are MNHEY and SVGAGI. CDR3 residues: CASSQDPYSNQPQHF. The CDR3 bases are TGTGCCAGCAGTCAGGATCCTTATAGCAATCAGCCCCAGCATTTT.

This clone was observed once. The chain is built from TRBV28 and TRBJ2-3; 11 bases line up with TRBD2. J lost 2 bases, V lost 5 bases, and 9 bases had no gene match. This CDR3 comprises 17 residues. Germline assignment: CDR1 MDHEN and CDR2 SYDVKM. Written as DNA, the CDR3 is TGTGCCAGCAGTAGGGGACTAGCGGTTAGATACACAGATACGCAGTATTTT. Translated: CASSRGLAVRYTDTQYF. Supplemented by reference TRBV28 and TRBJ2-3, the full variable domain reads DVKVTQSSRYLVKRTGEKVFLECVQDMDHENMFWYRQDPGLGLRLIYFSYDVKMKEKGDIPEGYSVSREKKERFSLILESASTNQTSMYLCASSRGLAVRYTDTQYFGPGTRLTVL.

The chain links TRBV5-1 to TRBJ2-3, with D tentatively TRBD2 (6 bases). The germline V and J ends were trimmed by 9 bases and 1 base, with 15 bases remaining between them. CDR3 length: 14 residues. From germline, CDR1 is SGHRS and CDR2 YFSETQ. The CDR3 DNA sequence: TGCGCCACCGGGCCGGGACTCCGCACAGATACGCAGTATTTT. Its translation: CATGPGLRTDTQYF. Full variable domain (missing parts from reference TRBV5-1 and TRBJ2-3): KAGVTQTPRYLIKTRGQQVTLSCSPISGHRSVSWYQQTPGQGLQFLFEYFSETQRNKGNFPGRFSGRQFSNSRSEMNVSTLELGDSALYLCATGPGLRTDTQYFGPGTRLTVL.

This clone was seen only once. V and J are TRBV6-5 and TRBJ1-2, with D possibly matching TRBD1 (5 bases). Germline-derived CDR1 and CDR2 are MNHEY and SVGAGI. The CDR3 has 13 amino acids. Trimming cost V 8 bases and J 4 bases, with 14 bases left between them. As DNA, the CDR3 is TGTGCCAGCGGGGGGGGGAAGGTCTATGGCTACACCTTC. Its translation: CASGGGKVYGYTF.

The V and J genes are TRBV2 and TRBJ2-1, with TRBD2 matching 7 bases. J gave up 5 bases and V 4 bases, and 8 bases lay outside the gene matches. The CDR3 is made up of 15 amino acids. Germline CDR1 reads SNHLY; CDR2 reads FYNNEI. The DNA of the CDR3 is TGTGCCAGCAGTGTCCCTAGCGGAGAAGACAATGAGCAGTTCTTC. Protein sequence: CASSVPSGEDNEQFF. The complete variable domain, with remaining parts taken from reference TRBV2 and TRBJ2-1, reads EPEVTQTPSHQVTQMGQEVILRCVPISNHLYFYWYRQILGQKVEFLVSFYNNEISEKSEIFDDQFSVERPDGSNFTLKIRSTKLEDSAMYFCASSVPSGEDNEQFFGPGTRLTVL.